The 24 T cell receptor beta chains in this list originate from one sample, sequenced in a study of blood T cells in healthy people across ages. With a J-beta primer mix and a sample-barcoded 5' primer, a second PCR ran roughly 7 to 11 cycles. In TCRdb, the 5' RACE reads were re-called with MiXCR into one record per CDR3 protein. The sample records about 900,000 distinct CDR3 sequences, 40% to 60% being singletons. Sequencing input: blood. Receptors were obtained from a man aged 25 to 40 in good health.

About this clonotype: Germline is not matched at one junction end, which may reflect a read error. The CDR3 DNA reads TGTACCAGCAGCCAAGATCCCATCTTAACAGGGAACGGAGAGACCCAGTACTTC. It specifies CTSSQDPILTGNGETQYF. V gene TRBV4-2 combines with J gene TRBJ2-5, with D possibly TRBD1 on 6 matching bases. The CDR3 extends over 18 amino acids. Germline assignment: CDR1 LGHNA and CDR2 YNFKEQ.

This clonotype was seen more than once but under ten times. The chain carries TRBV9 and TRBJ1-3; a possible D gene is TRBD1 (6 bases). CDR1 is SGDLS, CDR2 YYNGEE, per germline. V gave up 3 bases and J gave up 4 bases, with 17 bases separating them. The CDR3 loop spans 16 amino acids. As DNA, the CDR3 is TGTGCCAGCAGCGCTTCAGGGGCATTCTCCGGAAACACCATATATTTT. Residues: CASSASGAFSGNTIYF.

The gene calls are TRBV20-1 and TRBJ2-1; 9 bases match TRBD1. Germline CDR1 DFQATT, CDR2 SNEGSKA (reference sequence). The CDR3 spans 15 residues. The V gene end was trimmed by 5 bases and the J gene end by 6 bases; junction bases not matched to a gene: 11. CDR3: CSAATSDRGPNEQFF. The CDR3 bases are TGCAGTGCTGCGACATCGGACAGGGGCCCCAATGAGCAGTTCTTC.

The J gene is TRBJ2-5, the V gene TRBV7-9; D ambiguous. This CDR3 has 11 amino acids. V lost 4 bases and J lost 13, with 13 bases in between. Germline V lookup: CDR1 SEHNR, CDR2 FQNEAQ (reference sequence). Here the CDR3 reads CASSSWPDPYF. As DNA, the CDR3 is TGTGCCAGCAGCTCTTGGCCGGATCCGTACTTC. Drawing the rest from reference TRBV7-9 and TRBJ2-5, the complete variable domain is DTGVSQNPRHKITKRGQNVTFRCDPISEHNRLYWYRQTLGQGPEFLTYFQNEAQLEKSRLLSDRFSAERPKGSFSTLEIQRTEQGDSAMYLCASSSWPDPYFGPGTRLLVL.

The chain has TRBV20-1 and TRBJ2-3, with D maybe TRBD2 (6 bases). CDR3 length equals 15 residues. Trimming removed 3 bases at V and 4 bases at J, with 17 bases between. Germline V lookup: CDR1 DFQATT, CDR2 SNEGSKA (reference sequence). This CDR3 reads CSARGGLVGADTQYF. The CDR3 DNA reads as TGCAGTGCTAGGGGGGGTCTAGTCGGGGCAGATACGCAGTATTTT.

The rearrangement uses TRBV20-1 and TRBJ1-2; 8 bases agree with TRBD1. This CDR3 is built from 16 residues. Germline CDR1 is DFQATT and CDR2 is SNEGSKA (reference sequence). The junction had 12 bases not matched to a gene; V was cut back by 1 base and J by 5 bases. This CDR3 reads CSARGRGQGEGYGYTF. The CDR3 DNA reads as TGCAGTGCTAGAGGACGCGGACAGGGCGAAGGGTATGGCTACACCTTC.

The gene calls are TRBV4-1 and TRBJ2-3, with 13 bases lining up with TRBD2. CDR1 and CDR2 from the germline V gene are MGHRA and YSYEKL. The CDR3 totals 17 residues. V dropped 2 bases and J dropped 1; count of bases not matched to a gene: 3. CDR3 DNA sequence: TGCGCCAGCAGCCAAACTAGCGGGGGGGTTGGCACAGATACGCAGTATTTT. The encoded protein is CASSQTSGGVGTDTQYF.

Concerning this clonotype: Compared with germline, one end of the junction differs, possibly owing to a read error. This chain joins TRBV29-1 and TRBJ2-1; no firm D call. Germline CDR1 is SQVTM and CDR2 is ANQGSEA. CDR3 length: 15 amino acids. The CDR3 loop is CSLKGGGVSYDEQFF. The CDR3 DNA follows: TGCAGCCTAAAAGGTGGTGGGGTATCCTACGATGAGCAGTTCTTC.

This clonotype was detected ten times or more. One junction end does not reproduce the germline sequence, and a read error may be involved. The chain carries TRBV5-1 and TRBJ2-7, with D tentatively TRBD2 (6 bases). Germline CDR1 and CDR2: SGHRS and YFSETQ. There are 11 residues in the CDR3. This CDR3 is CASSLGGEQYF. DNA of the CDR3: TGTGCCAGCAGTTTGGGGGGCGAGCAGTACTTC.

The chain's CDR3 is CASSLALTGPYEQYF. For the CDR3, the DNA is TGTGCCAGCAGCTTAGCGCTGACAGGGCCTTACGAGCAGTACTTC. This chain joins TRBV7-8 and TRBJ2-7; 7 nucleotides align to TRBD1. Trimming at V came to 0 bases and at J to 4 bases, leaving 6 bases not matched to a gene. The CDR3 runs to 15 residues. CDR1 and CDR2 from the germline V gene are SGHVS and FQNEAQ.

The gene calls are TRBV3-1 and TRBJ2-7; D assignment may be TRBD1 or TRBD2 (5 bases each). The germline gives CDR1 LGHDT, CDR2 YNNKEL (reference sequence). CDR3 length equals 12 residues. Trimming took 3 bases from V and 7 from J, leaving 10 bases between them. CDR3 DNA sequence: TGTGCCAGCAGCCAGGGGGATTGGGAGCAGTACTTC. Translated, it gives CASSQGDWEQYF.

The chain has TRBV27 and TRBJ2-7; 7 positions match TRBD1. The CDR3 covers 15 residues. Germline V gene data show CDR1 as MNHEY and CDR2 as SMNVEV (reference sequence). Losses at the gene ends were 3 bases for V and 2 bases for J; bases not matched to a gene: 7. The CDR3 DNA follows: TGTGCCAGCAGTTTGATCTCTGACAGGGCCTACGAGCAGTACTTC. Its translation is CASSLISDRAYEQYF.

On this clonotype itself: This sequence may be a read error, since a much larger clone differs from it by one base. This chain links TRBV12-3 or TRBV12-4 with TRBJ2-1; either TRBD1 or TRBD2 may supply D (5 bases each). The DNA end is a closer match to TRBJ2-7, so the J assignment may be wrong. This CDR3 has 15 amino acids. The CDR3 sequence: CASAPTRDVYNEQYF. In DNA form, the CDR3 reads TGTGCCAGCGCGCCTACTAGGGACGTATACAATGAGCAGTACTTC.

For this clonotype: One end of the junction does not line up with germline, which may come from a read error. V and J are TRBV9 and TRBJ2-6; tentative D call: TRBD1 (5 bases). The V gene's germline CDR1 is SGDLS and CDR2 YYNGEE. The CDR3 consists of 15 residues. In DNA, the CDR3 is TGTGCCAGCAGCGTACTAAGCTCTGGGGCCAACGTCCCGACTTTC. Its protein product is CASSVLSSGANVPTF.

V is TRBV27 and J is TRBJ1-1; a possible D gene is TRBD1 (5 bases). With 6 bases removed from V and 4 bases from J, the gap between germline ends came to 15 bases. The CDR3 covers 14 residues. Germline assignment: CDR1 MNHEY and CDR2 SMNVEV (reference sequence). The DNA of the CDR3 is TGTGCCAGCAGCTCATGCACGGGGGGCACTGAAGCTTTCTTT. Protein sequence: CASSSCTGGTEAFF.

V usage is TRBV27 and J usage is TRBJ2-3; D gene ambiguous. V lost 5 bases to trimming and J lost 10 bases, with 7 bases between them. CDR1 MNHEY and CDR2 SMNVEV come from the germline V gene (reference sequence). The length of the CDR3 is 10 residues. The CDR3 region is CASSPRSQYF. CDR3 DNA sequence: TGTGCCAGCAGTCCTCGATCGCAGTATTTT.

The table lists this clonotype with a few counts. CDR3 sequence: CASSRTGAGEQYF. The CDR3 DNA reads as TGTGCCAGCAGCCGGACAGGGGCTGGCGAGCAGTACTTC. The gene calls are TRBV12-3 or TRBV12-4 and TRBJ2-7; TRBD1 matches 9 bases. The CDR3 covers 13 residues. V gave up 6 bases and J gave up 6 bases; unmatched junction bases: 6.

The chain joins TRBV27 to TRBJ2-3, with TRBD1 matching 8 bases. Germline CDR1 MNHEY, CDR2 SMNVEV (reference sequence). V dropped 5 bases and J dropped 10; count of bases not matched to a gene: 26. CDR3 length equals 19 residues. The CDR3 DNA follows: TGTGCCAGCAGTCTCCGACTACGGACAGGGTCGAAGGGATTCGAGTCGCAGTATTTT. This codes for CASSLRLRTGSKGFESQYF.

The CDR3 sequence: CATSEGPYNEQFF. The DNA for the CDR3 is TGTGCCACCAGTGAGGGGCCTTACAATGAGCAGTTCTTC. The gene calls are TRBV24-1 and TRBJ2-1; tentatively, D is TRBD1 (5 bases). Germline CDR1 and CDR2: KGHDR and SFDVKD. The CDR3 has 13 amino acids. Trimming left V 4 bases short and J 4 bases short, with 7 bases between.

Concerning this clonotype: The junction departs from germline at one end; a sequencing error may be responsible. The rearrangement uses TRBV5-4 and TRBJ1-1, with D tentatively TRBD1 (5 bases). The CDR3 runs 15 residues. The germline CDR1 and CDR2 sequences are SGHNT and YYREEE (reference sequence). The CDR3 nucleotides are TGTGCCAGCAGCGCCTCGGGACGGTCGAACCCTGAAGCTTTCTTT. Its translation: CASSASGRSNPEAFF. The whole variable domain, filled in from reference TRBV5-4 and TRBJ1-1, reads ETGVTQSPTHLIKTRGQQVTLRCSSQSGHNTVSWYQQALGQGPQFIFQYYREEENGRGNFPPRFSGLQFPNYSSELNVNALELDDSALYLCASSASGRSNPEAFFGQGTRLTVV.

A few counts support this clonotype. The chain is built from TRBV12-3 or TRBV12-4 and TRBJ2-2; D call uncertain. V lost 3 bases to trimming and J lost 6 bases, with 5 bases between them. CDR3 length equals 12 residues. The chain's CDR3 is CASSFRSGELFF. The CDR3 DNA sequence: TGTGCCAGCAGTTTTAGGTCCGGGGAGCTGTTTTTT.

This chain connects TRBV6-6 to TRBJ2-2; D is possibly TRBD2 (6 bases). The V gene lost 4 bases and the J gene lost 9 bases, with 12 bases spanning the gap. The CDR3 has 13 residues. Germline CDR1 MNHNY, CDR2 SVGAGI (reference sequence). CDR3 DNA: TGTGCCAGCAGTTGGGACTCACCCAGGGAGCTGTTTTTT. Residues: CASSWDSPRELFF.

This chain links TRBV7-2 with TRBJ2-1; D not certain. Looked up from germline, CDR1 is SGHTA and CDR2 is FQGNSA. Trimming took off 6 bases at V and 0 bases at J, with 12 bases between the two ends. This CDR3 has 15 residues. The CDR3 bases are TGTGCCAGCAGTTCTCAGGTAATCTCCTACAATGAGCAGTTCTTC. Its translation is CASSSQVISYNEQFF.

The genes are TRBV6-5 and TRBJ1-2; no reliable D call. The CDR3 is 13 residues long. Germline loops: CDR1 MNHEY, CDR2 SVGAGI. Trimming left V 2 bases short and J 8 bases short, with 12 bases between. The CDR3, as DNA: TGTGCCAGCAGTTACATGCTTTGGGCCGGCTACACCTTC. Translation gives CASSYMLWAGYTF.